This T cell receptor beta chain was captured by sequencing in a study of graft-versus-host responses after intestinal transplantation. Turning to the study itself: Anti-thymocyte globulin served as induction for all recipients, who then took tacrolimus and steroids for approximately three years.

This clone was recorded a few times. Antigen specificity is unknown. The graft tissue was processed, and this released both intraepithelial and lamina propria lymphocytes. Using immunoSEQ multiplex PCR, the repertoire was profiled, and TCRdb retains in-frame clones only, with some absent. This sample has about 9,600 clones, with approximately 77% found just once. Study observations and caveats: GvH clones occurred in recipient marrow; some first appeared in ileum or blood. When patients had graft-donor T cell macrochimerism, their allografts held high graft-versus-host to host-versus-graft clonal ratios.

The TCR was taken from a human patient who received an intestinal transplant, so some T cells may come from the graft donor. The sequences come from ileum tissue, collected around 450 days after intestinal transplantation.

This CDR3 reads CASSIELAGLWHGYTF. CDR3 nucleotides: TGTGCCAGTAGTATAGAGTTAGCAGGGCTTTGGCATGGCTACACCTTC. The chain joins TRBV19 to TRBJ1-2; weak D call: TRBD1 (5 bases). V gave up 0 bases and J gave up 6 bases, with 17 bases separating them. Germline-derived CDR1 and CDR2 are LNHDA and SQIVND (reference sequence). This CDR3 spans 16 amino acids.